This passage covers 7 T cell receptor beta chains from one sample sequenced in a study of T cells after yellow fever vaccination. TCRdb analysed the 5' RACE reads with MiXCR anew, one entry per CDR3 protein. The sample yields 500,000 to 650,000 distinct CDR3 sequences, 12% seen once. The source material was PBMCs, sampled on the day of the yellow fever booster vaccination. The receptor set was obtained from a man aged 30 to 45 who received the YFV17D yellow fever vaccine.

The chain has TRBV5-8 and TRBJ2-5; the D is unclear. Germline V gene sequence: CDR1 SGHTS, CDR2 YDEGEE. The CDR3 consists of 13 residues. The V and J ends lost 1 base and 5 bases respectively, with 9 bases between them. Here the CDR3 reads CASSLTPRETQYF. DNA for the CDR3: TGTGCCAGCAGCTTGACCCCTCGTGAGACCCAGTACTTC.

This clonotype has only a few counts. The V gene is TRBV7-2, the J gene TRBJ2-7; 9 positions agree with TRBD1. Per germline, CDR1 SGHTA and CDR2 FQGNSA. Trimming at V came to 5 bases and at J to 5 bases, leaving 7 bases not matched to a gene. The CDR3 is 14 residues long. CDR3 residues: CASSPGQGLHEQYF. The CDR3 DNA reads TGTGCCAGCAGCCCGGGACAGGGCCTACACGAGCAGTACTTC.

The V call is TRBV20-1, the J call TRBJ2-3; D remains unclear. The CDR3 covers 14 residues. With 1 base removed from V and 2 bases from J, the gap between germline ends came to 10 bases. Germline CDR1 and CDR2: DFQATT and SNEGSKA (reference sequence). The CDR3 DNA sequence: TGCAGTGCTAGAGGGACCCTGATCACAGATACGCAGTATTTT. Translating it yields CSARGTLITDTQYF.

The rearrangement links TRBV4-3 to TRBJ2-1; 10 nucleotides agree with TRBD2. The germline V gene encodes CDR1 LGHNA and CDR2 YSLEER. V shed 3 bases, J shed 8 bases, and the junction held 13 bases outside the gene matches. This CDR3 contains 17 residues. CDR3 nucleotides: TGCGCCAGCAGCCACGGGACTAGCGCTTCTTGGGCCGATGAGCAGTTCTTC. It codes for CASSHGTSASWADEQFF.

This clonotype has more than one count but fewer than ten. The chain is built from TRBV24-1 and TRBJ1-5, with TRBD1 as a possible D gene (6 bases). CDR1 and CDR2 from the germline V gene are KGHDR and SFDVKD. The CDR3 sequence is 13 residues long. Trimming cost V 12 bases and J 2 bases, with 13 bases left between them. The DNA of the CDR3 is TGTGCCTCCCGTCGGGGGCGCAATCAGCCCCAGCATTTT. Translation gives CASRRGRNQPQHF.

The chain employs TRBV5-5 and TRBJ2-3, with D perhaps matching TRBD1 (6 bases). Trimming removed 4 bases at V and 4 bases at J, with 19 bases between. This CDR3 has 16 residues. Germline CDR1 SGHKS, CDR2 YYEKEE (reference sequence). The CDR3 region has the DNA TGTGCCAGCAGCGGCGTGGGGGCGGACCCTCCAGATACGCAGTATTTT. It encodes CASSGVGADPPDTQYF. The variable domain in full, completed from reference TRBV5-5 and TRBJ2-3, reads DAGVTQSPTHLIKTRGQQVTLRCSPISGHKSVSWYQQVLGQGPQFIFQYYEKEERGRGNFPDRFSARQFPNYSSELNVNALLLGDSALYLCASSGVGADPPDTQYFGPGTRLTVL.

The V gene is TRBV29-1, the J gene TRBJ2-5, with D unclear. CDR3 length equals 13 residues. Germline CDR1 reads SQVTM; CDR2 reads ANQGSEA. Deletions cut 7 bases from V and 2 bases from J, with 14 bases between. The CDR3 coding sequence is TGCAGCGCTGAGACTCCTCCGCAAGAGACCCAGTACTTC. The encoded protein is CSAETPPQETQYF.